This TCR beta chain emerged from a study of T cell responses to AZD1222 COVID-19 vaccine. Study-wide context: Pooled in the analysis were second doses at about 4 or about 12 weeks. Whole-study findings and limits: Unmutated variant regions reportedly attract nearly half of all spike-specific TCRs. After the peak T cell response, and only then, were repertoires sampled. Spike-specific TCR repertoires showed rising breadth and depth after two AZD1222 doses.

Assay: immunoSEQ multiplex PCR; the TCRdb copy retains only in-frame clones and omits some. Of roughly 130,000 clones in the sample, around 84% were seen once. The J segment lost 6 bases and the V segment lost 5 bases, leaving 10 bases of the junction unmatched. CDR1 SGHTA and CDR2 FQGTGA come from the germline V gene. This CDR3 is 17 amino acids long. Points on this clone: The target antigen is unknown.

The source was peripheral blood, collected on day 0 of AZD1222 vaccination. This chain joins TRBV7-3 and TRBJ2-3, with 14 bases fitting TRBD2. This TCR came from an adult in good health. For the CDR3, the DNA is TGTGCCAGCAGCCTCATCGGACTAGCGGGAGGTCAGGATACGCAGTATTTT. This translates into CASSLIGLAGGQDTQYF.